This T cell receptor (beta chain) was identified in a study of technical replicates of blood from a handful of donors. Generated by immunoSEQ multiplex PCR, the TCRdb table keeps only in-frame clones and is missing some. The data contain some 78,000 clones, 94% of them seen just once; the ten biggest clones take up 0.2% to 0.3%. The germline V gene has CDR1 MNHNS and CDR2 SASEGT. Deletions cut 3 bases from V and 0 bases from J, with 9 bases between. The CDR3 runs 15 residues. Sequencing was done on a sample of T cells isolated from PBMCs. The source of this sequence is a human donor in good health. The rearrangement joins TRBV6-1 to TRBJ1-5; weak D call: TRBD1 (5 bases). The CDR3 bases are TGTGCCAGCAGTGACCAGGGCTATAGCAATCAGCCCCAGCATTTT. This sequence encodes CASSDQGYSNQPQHF.